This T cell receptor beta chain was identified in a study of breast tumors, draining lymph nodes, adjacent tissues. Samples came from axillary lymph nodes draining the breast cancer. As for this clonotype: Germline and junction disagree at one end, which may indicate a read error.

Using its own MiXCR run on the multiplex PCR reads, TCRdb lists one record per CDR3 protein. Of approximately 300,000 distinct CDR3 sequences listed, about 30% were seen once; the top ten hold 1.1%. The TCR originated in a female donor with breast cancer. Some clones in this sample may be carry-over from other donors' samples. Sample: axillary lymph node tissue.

CDR3 DNA sequence: TGCAGCGTGAGCAGGGGGGGGAATGAGGAGTTCTTC. It is translated as CSVSRGGNEEFF. V and J are TRBV29-1 and TRBJ2-1; D may be TRBD1 or TRBD2 (7 bases each). CDR1 SQVTM and CDR2 ANQGSEA come from the germline V gene. The CDR3 spans 12 residues.